This TCR beta chain was recovered during a study of T cell clones after liver transplantation. Study-wide context: TCRbeta sequencing after a pre-transplant mixed lymphocyte reaction identified graft-donor-reactive clones, later tracked in post-transplant blood.

The repertoire was sequenced with immunoSEQ multiplex PCR; TCRdb's copy has only in-frame clones and lacks some. The table includes roughly 120,000 clones, approximately 90% detected once. CDR1 and CDR2 from the germline V gene are SGDLS and YYNGEE. Trimming pared 0 bases from V and 8 bases from J, leaving 14 bases between. The CDR3 consists of 15 residues. The V and J genes are TRBV9 and TRBJ1-4; D gene ambiguous. Material: CD4+ T cells from blood, obtained 12 months after liver transplant. This receptor was identified in a human patient who received a liver transplant. Some T cells here may be from the graft donor. The CDR3 here is CASSVGGGIGEKLFF. The CDR3 DNA is TGTGCCAGCAGCGTAGGGGGAGGCATAGGGGAAAAACTGTTTTTT.